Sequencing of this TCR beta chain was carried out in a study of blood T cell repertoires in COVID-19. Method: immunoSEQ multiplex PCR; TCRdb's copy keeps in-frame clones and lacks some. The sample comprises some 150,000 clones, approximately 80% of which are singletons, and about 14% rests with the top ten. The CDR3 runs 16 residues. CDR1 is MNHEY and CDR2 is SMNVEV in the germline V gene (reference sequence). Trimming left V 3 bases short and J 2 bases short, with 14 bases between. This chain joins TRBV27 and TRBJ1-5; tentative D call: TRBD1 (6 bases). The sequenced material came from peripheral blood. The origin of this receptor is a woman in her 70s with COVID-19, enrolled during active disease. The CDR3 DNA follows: TGTGCCAGCAGTTTCGGACGCCCAGGGGGCAATCAGCCCCAGCATTTT. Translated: CASSFGRPGGNQPQHF.